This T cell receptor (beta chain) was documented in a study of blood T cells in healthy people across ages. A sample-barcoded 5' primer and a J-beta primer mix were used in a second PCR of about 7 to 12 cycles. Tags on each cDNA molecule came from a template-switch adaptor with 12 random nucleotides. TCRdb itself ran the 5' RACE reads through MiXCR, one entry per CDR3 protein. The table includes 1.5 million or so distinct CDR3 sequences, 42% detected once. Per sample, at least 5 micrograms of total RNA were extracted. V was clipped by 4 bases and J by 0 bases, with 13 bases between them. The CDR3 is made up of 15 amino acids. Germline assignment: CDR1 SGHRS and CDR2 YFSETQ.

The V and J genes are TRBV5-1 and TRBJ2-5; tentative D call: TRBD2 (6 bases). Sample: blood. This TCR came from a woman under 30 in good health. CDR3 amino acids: CASSMGLADQETQYF. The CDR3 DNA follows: TGCGCCAGCAGCATGGGCTTAGCGGACCAAGAGACCCAGTACTTC. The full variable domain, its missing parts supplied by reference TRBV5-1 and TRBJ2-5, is KAGVTQTPRYLIKTRGQQVTLSCSPISGHRSVSWYQQTPGQGLQFLFEYFSETQRNKGNFPGRFSGRQFSNSRSEMNVSTLELGDSALYLCASSMGLADQETQYFGPGTRLLVL.